The T cell receptor beta chain under discussion was sequenced for a study of T cell changes during pregnancy in multiple sclerosis. V gave up 1 base and J gave up 2 bases, with 12 bases separating them. The CDR3 runs to 15 residues. Germline V CDR1 and CDR2: SGHVS, FQNEAQ. The data were produced by immunoSEQ multiplex PCR, yet TCRdb's version contains in-frame clones alone and is incomplete. The sample has approximately 130,000 clones, roughly 95% seen once. The receptor was derived from a female donor with multiple sclerosis, enrolled in a pregnancy study. This material consisted of peripheral blood, taken after pregnancy. This sequence joins TRBV7-8 and TRBJ2-7; possibly TRBD1 for D (5 bases). DNA for the CDR3: TGTGCCAGCAGCTTAGGGTCAGGGCCCCCCTACGAGCAGTACTTC. Translating gives CASSLGSGPPYEQYF.